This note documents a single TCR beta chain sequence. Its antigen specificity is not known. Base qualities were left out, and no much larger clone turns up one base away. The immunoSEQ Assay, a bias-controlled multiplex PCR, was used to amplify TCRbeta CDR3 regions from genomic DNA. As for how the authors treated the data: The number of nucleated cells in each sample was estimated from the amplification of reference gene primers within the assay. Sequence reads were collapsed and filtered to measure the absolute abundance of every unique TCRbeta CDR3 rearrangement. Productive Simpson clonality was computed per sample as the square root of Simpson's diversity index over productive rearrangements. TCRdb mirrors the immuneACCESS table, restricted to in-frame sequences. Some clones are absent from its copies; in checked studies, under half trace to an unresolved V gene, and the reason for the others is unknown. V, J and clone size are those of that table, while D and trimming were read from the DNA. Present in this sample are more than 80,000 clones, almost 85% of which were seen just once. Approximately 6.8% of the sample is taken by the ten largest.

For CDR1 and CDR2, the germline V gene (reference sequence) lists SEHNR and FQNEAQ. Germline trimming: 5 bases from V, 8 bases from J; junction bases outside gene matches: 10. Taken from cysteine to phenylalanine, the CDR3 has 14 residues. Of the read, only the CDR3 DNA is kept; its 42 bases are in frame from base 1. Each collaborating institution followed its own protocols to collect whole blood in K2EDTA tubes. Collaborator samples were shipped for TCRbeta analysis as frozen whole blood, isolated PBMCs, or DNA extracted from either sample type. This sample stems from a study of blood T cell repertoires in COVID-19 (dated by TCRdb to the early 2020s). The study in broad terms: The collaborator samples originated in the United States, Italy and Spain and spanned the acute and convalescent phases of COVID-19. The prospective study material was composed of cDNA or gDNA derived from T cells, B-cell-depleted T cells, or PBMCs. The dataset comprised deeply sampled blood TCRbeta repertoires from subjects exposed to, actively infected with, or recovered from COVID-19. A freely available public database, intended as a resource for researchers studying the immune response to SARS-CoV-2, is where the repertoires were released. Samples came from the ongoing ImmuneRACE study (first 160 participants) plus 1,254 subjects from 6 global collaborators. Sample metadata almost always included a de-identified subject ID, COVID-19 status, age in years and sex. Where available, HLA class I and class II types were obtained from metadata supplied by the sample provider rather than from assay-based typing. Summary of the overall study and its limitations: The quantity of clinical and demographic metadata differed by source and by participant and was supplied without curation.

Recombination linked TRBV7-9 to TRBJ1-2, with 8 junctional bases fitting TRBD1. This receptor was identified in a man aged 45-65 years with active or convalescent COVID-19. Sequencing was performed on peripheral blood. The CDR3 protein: CASSKDRGRVGYTF. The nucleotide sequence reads TGTGCCAGCAGCAAAGACAGGGGAAGGGTAGGCTACACCTTC.